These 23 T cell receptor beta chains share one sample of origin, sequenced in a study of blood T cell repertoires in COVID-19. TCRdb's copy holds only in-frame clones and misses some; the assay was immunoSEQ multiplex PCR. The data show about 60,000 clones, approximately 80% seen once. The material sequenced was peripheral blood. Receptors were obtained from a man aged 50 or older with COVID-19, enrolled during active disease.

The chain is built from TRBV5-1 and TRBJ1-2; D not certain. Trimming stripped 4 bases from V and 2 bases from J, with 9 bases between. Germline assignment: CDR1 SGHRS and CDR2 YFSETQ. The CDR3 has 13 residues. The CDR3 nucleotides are TGCGCCAGCAGCCCGGGTCAAAACTATGGCTACACCTTC. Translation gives CASSPGQNYGYTF.

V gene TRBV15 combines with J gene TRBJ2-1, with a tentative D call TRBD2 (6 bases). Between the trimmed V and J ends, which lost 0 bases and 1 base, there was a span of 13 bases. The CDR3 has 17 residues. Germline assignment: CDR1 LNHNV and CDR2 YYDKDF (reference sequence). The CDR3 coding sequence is TGTGCCACCAGCAGAGACGGGGGAGGAGGGTCCTACAATGAGCAGTTCTTC. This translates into CATSRDGGGGSYNEQFF.

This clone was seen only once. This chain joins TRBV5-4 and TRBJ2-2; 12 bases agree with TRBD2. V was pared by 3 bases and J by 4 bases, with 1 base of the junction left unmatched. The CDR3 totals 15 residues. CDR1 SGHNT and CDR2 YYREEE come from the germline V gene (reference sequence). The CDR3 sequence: CASSSGLAGTGELFF. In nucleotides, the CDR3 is TGTGCCAGCAGCTCGGGACTAGCGGGCACCGGGGAGCTGTTTTTT. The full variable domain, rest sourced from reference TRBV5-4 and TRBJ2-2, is ETGVTQSPTHLIKTRGQQVTLRCSSQSGHNTVSWYQQALGQGPQFIFQYYREEENGRGNFPPRFSGLQFPNYSSELNVNALELDDSALYLCASSSGLAGTGELFFGEGSRLTVL.

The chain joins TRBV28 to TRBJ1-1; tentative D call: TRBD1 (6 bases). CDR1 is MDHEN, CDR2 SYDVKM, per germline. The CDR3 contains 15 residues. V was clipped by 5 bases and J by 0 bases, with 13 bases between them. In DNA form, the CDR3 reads TGTGCCAGCAGTCCCTACACAGGGTTGAACACTGAAGCTTTCTTT. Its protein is CASSPYTGLNTEAFF.

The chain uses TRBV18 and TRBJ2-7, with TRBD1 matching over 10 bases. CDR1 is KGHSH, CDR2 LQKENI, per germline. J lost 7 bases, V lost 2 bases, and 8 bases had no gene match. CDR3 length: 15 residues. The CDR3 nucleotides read TGTGCCAGCTCACCAGCACGACAGGGGGCTAAAGAGCAGTACTTC. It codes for CASSPARQGAKEQYF.

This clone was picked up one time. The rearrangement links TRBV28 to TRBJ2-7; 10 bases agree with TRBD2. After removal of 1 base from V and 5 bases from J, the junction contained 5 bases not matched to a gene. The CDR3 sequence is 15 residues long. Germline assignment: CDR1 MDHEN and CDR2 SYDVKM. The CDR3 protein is CASSLSASGSNEQYF. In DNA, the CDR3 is TGTGCCAGCAGTTTATCGGCTAGCGGGAGTAACGAGCAGTACTTC.

The DNA for the CDR3 is TGTGCCAGTAGTCCGGGACAGGGGAAAGGCAATCAGCCCCAGCATTTT. Its translation is CASSPGQGKGNQPQHF. This chain uses TRBV19 with TRBJ1-5, with 10 bases aligning to TRBD1. The CDR3 spans 16 residues. V lost 5 bases to trimming and J lost 2 bases; unmatched junction nucleotides: 6. CDR1 LNHDA and CDR2 SQIVND come from the germline V gene (reference sequence).

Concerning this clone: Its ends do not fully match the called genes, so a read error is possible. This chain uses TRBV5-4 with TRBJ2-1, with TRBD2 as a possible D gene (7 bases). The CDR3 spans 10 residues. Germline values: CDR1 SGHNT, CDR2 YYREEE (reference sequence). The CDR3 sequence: CAILGGLALF. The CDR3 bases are TGTGCCATCCTGGGGGGGCTGGCGCTCTTC.

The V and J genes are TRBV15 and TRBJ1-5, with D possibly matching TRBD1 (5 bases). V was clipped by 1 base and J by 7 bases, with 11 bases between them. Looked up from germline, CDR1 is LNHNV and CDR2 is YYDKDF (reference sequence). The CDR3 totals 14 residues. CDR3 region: CATSRGGVRQPQHF. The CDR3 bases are TGTGCCACCAGCAGAGGGGGGGTACGGCAGCCCCAGCATTTT.

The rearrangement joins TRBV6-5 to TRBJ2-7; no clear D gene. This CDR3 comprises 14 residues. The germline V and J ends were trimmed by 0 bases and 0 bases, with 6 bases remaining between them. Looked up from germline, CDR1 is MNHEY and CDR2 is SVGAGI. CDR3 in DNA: TGTGCCAGCAGTTACTCGGCCAGCTCCTACGAGCAGTACTTC. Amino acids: CASSYSASSYEQYF.

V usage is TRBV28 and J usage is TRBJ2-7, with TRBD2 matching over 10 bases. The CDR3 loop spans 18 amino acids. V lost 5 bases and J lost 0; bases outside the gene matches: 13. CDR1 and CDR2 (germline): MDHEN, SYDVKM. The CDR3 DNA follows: TGTGCCAGCAGTCTCGCCGGGACTAGCGCTTCCAGCTCCTACGAGCAGTACTTC. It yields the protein CASSLAGTSASSSYEQYF.

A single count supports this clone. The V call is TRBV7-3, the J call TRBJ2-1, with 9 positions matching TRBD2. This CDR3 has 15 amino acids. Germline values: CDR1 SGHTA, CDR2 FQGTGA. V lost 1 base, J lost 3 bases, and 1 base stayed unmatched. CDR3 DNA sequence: TGTGCCAGCAGCTTAAAGACTAGCGGCTACAATGAGCAGTTCTTC. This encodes CASSLKTSGYNEQFF. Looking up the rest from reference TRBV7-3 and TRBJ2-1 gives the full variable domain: GAGVSQTPSNKVTEKGKYVELRCDPISGHTALYWYRQSLGQGPEFLIYFQGTGAADDSGLPNDRFFAVRPEGSVSTLKIQRTERGDSAVYLCASSLKTSGYNEQFFGPGTRLTVL.

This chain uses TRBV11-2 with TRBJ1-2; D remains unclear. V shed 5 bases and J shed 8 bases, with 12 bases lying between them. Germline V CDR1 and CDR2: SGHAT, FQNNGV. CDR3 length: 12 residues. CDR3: CASSPLPGGYTF. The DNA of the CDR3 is TGTGCCAGCAGCCCTTTACCCGGGGGCTACACCTTC.

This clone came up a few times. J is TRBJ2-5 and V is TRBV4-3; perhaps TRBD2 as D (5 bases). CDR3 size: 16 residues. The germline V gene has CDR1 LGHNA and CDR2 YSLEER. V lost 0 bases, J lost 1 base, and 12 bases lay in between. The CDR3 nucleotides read TGCGCCAGCAGCCAAGAAGGTGTGGGGAGCCAAGAGACCCAGTACTTC. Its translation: CASSQEGVGSQETQYF.

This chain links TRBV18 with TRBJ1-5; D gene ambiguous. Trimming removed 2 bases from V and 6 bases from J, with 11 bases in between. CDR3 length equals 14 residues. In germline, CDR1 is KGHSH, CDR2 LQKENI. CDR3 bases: TGTGCCAGCTCACCAATGGAGCGGTCTCAGCCCCAGCATTTT. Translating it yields CASSPMERSQPQHF.

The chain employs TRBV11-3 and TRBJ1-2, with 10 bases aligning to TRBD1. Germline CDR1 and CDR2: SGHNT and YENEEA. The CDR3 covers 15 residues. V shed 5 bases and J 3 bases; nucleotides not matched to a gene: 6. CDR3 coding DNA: TGTGCCAGCAGCCCAAGGACAGGGGGGGACTATGGCTACACCTTC. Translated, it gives CASSPRTGGDYGYTF.

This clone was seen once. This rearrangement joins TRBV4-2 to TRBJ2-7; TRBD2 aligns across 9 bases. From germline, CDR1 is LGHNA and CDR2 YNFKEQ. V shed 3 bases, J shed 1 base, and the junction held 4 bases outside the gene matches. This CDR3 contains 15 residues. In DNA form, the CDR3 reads TGTGCCAGCAGCCAGGGCCTAGCGGGGTCCTACGAGCAGTACTTC. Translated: CASSQGLAGSYEQYF.

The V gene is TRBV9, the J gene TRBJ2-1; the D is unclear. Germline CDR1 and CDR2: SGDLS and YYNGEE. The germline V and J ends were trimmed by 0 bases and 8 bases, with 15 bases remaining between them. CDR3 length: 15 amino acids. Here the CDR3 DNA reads TGTGCCAGCAGCGTAGCCCCTAATACTAACCATGAGCAGTTCTTC. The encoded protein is CASSVAPNTNHEQFF.

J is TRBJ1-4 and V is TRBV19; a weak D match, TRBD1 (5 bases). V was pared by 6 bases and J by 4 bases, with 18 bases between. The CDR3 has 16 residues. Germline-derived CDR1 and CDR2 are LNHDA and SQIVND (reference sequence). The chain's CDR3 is CASRSPGGIDNEKLFF. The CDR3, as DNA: TGTGCCAGTAGGAGCCCCGGGGGAATAGATAATGAAAAACTGTTTTTT.

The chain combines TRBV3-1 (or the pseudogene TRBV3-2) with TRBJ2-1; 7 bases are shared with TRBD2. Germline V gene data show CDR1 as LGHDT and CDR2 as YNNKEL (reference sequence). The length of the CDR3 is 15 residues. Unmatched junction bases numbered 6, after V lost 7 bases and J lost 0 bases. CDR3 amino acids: CASTGTGGSYNEQFF. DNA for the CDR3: TGTGCCAGCACCGGGACGGGAGGCTCCTACAATGAGCAGTTCTTC.

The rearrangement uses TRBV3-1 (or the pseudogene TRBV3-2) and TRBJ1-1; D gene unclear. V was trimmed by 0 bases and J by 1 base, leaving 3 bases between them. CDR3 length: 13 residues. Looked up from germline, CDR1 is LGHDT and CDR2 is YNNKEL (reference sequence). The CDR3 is CASSQDKNTEAFF. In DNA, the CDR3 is TGTGCCAGCAGCCAAGATAAGAACACTGAAGCTTTCTTT.

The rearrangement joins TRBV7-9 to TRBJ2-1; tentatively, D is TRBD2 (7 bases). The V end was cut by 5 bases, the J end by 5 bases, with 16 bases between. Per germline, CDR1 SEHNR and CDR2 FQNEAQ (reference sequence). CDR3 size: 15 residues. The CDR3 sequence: CASSPGGGKDNEQFF. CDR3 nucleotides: TGTGCCAGCAGCCCAGGCGGGGGCAAGGACAATGAGCAGTTCTTC. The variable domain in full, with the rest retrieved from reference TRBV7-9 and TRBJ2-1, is DTGVSQNPRHKITKRGQNVTFRCDPISEHNRLYWYRQTLGQGPEFLTYFQNEAQLEKSRLLSDRFSAERPKGSFSTLEIQRTEQGDSAMYLCASSPGGGKDNEQFFGPGTRLTVL.

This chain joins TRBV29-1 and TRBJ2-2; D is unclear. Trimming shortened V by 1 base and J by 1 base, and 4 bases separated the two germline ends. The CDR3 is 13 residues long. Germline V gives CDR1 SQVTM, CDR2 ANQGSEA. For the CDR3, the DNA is TGCAGCGTTGAAGTAGTGAACACCGGGGAGCTGTTTTTT. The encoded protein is CSVEVVNTGELFF.